This T cell receptor (beta chain) was observed in a study of Graves' ophthalmopathy and Graves' hyperthyroidism (dated by TCRdb to the late 2010s). The study in broad terms: Peripheral blood was collected before any treatment was given, at the time of initial diagnosis. To tell Graves' ophthalmopathy apart from Graves' hyperthyroidism, and to predict which patients would progress to ophthalmopathy, the study relied on TCR beta repertoire signatures. In total, 135 blood samples were TCR-sequenced: 43 ophthalmopathy, under 80 hyperthyroidism and some 17 hyperthyroidism-to-ophthalmopathy patients. To explore V-J signatures that distinguish ophthalmopathy from hyperthyroidism, a discovery set of around 100 patients was enrolled, made up of around 40 with ophthalmopathy and 57 with stable hyperthyroidism. An independent validation cohort was composed of some 19 hyperthyroidism patients and about 16 patients who later progressed from hyperthyroidism to ophthalmopathy. T-cell repertoires of thyroid tissue and blood were compared in 5 or 6 hyperthyroidism patients. After sampling, hyperthyroidism patients received methimazole starting at 30 mg daily, and ophthalmopathy patients received high-dose intravenous methylprednisolone. The 95 to 100 discovery patients were randomly divided into training and test sets at a 7:3 ratio.

TCR beta CDR3 regions were amplified from RNA transcripts for repertoire sequencing. The first round was an RT-PCR using HTBI primers with the Qiagen OneStep RT-PCR kit, and this first round was followed by a second-round multiplex PCR, then size selection and purification. The libraries underwent paired-end sequencing with 100 bp reads on an Illumina HiSeq2000. Concerning the study's data processing: SOAPnuke was used for read processing, and reads with adapters, uncalled bases, a mean Phred below 15, or no exact constant-primer or identifier match were discarded. COPE v1.2.5 was used to merge high-quality paired reads. Unique nucleotide sequences were defined as clonotypes and aligned to IMGT TRB V, D and J references using MiTCR v1.1. The analysis was limited to V-J combinations with a frequency above 0.0001, which together covered approximately 99% of repertoires. For each V-J combination, a TCR clonal expansion and chaos score was defined as the ratio of F50 clonal expansion to chaos observed in the TCRdist matrix. Welch's t-statistics and random forest were used to reduce features to about a dozen V-J combinations, which were fed into a naive Bayes classifier. The Morisita-Horn index was used to measure how similar the thyroid and blood repertoires were. The public reads were quality trimmed at Q25 with fastp and then assembled into clones with MiXCR by TCRdb, keeping productive beta chains. Duplicate CDR3 protein sequences are folded into a single record with the most common DNA and genes. The V and J calls were determined by TCRdb, not by the authors. Here the sample has under 800,000 distinct CDR3 sequences; around a fifth occur a single time. In total, the top ten clones hold around 7% of the sample.

A patient counted as having stable hyperthyroidism if there was no progression to ophthalmopathy within 18 months of follow-up. Hyperthyroidism patients were newly diagnosed, with disease duration under 2 months, and aged 18 to 65 years. Patients were excluded if they had other autoimmune diseases, uncontrolled infections, pregnancy or lactation. Diagnosis was based on clinical symptoms, serum thyroxine, TRAb, thyroid ultrasound and orbital computed tomography. Ficoll-Paque density gradient centrifugation was used to isolate PBMCs from approximately 11 ml of fresh peripheral blood. Trizol reagent was used to extract the total RNA, and its quality was then checked on an Agilent 2100 Bioanalyzer. General findings and caveats noted by the study authors: Among expanded thyroid clonotypes with frequency above 0.001, most also showed up in blood, which suggests that blood repertoires may reflect the thyroid immune response. In validation, the model predicted ophthalmopathy progression with about 71% sensitivity and approximately 75% specificity; eleven to twelve predicted patients were CT-confirmed with GO in a median of roughly 6.8 months. Ophthalmopathy was separated from stable hyperthyroidism by the 13-signature model with around 88% sensitivity and just under 84% specificity in cross-validation and with 80%/75% in the test set. No statistical method was used to predetermine the sample size, and group allocation was not hidden from the investigators.

A note on this clonotype: What antigen it recognizes has not been identified. It has no much larger one-base neighbor in the sample; base qualities were not kept.

There are 16 amino acids in the CDR3, from cysteine to phenylalanine inclusive. The sequence is cut down to CDR3 DNA, 48 bases in frame from base 1. CDR1 and CDR2 are read off the germline V gene as MGHRA and YSYEKL. Trimming at the junction amounts to 5 bases on V and 4 bases on J, and the germline ends lie 18 bases apart. Sequenced: peripheral blood. The sequence derives from a woman aged 18-29 years with stable Graves' hyperthyroidism. Some clones in this sample may be carry-over from other donors' samples. Donor details come from another sample of the same person, matched by shared clones. The chain uses TRBV4-1 and TRBJ1-5; confidence is insufficient to name the D gene. The CDR3 protein is CASSSPLTASNQPQHF. The DNA is TGCGCCAGCAGCTCCCCCCTTACCGCGTCAAATCAGCCCCAGCATTTT.